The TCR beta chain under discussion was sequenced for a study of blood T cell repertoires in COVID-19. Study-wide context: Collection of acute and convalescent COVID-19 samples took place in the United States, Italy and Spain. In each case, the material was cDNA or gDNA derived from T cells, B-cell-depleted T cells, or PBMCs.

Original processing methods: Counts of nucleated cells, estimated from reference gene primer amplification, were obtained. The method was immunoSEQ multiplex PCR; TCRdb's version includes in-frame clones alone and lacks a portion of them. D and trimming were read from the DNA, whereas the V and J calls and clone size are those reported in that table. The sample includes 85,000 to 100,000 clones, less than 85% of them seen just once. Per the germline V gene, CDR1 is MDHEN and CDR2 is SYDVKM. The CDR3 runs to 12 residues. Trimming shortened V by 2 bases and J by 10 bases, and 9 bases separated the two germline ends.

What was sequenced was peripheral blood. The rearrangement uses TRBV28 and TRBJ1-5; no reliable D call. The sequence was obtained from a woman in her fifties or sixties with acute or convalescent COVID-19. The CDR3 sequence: CASSLSRQPQHF. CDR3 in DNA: TGTGCCAGCAGTTTAAGCCGTCAACCCCAGCATTTT.